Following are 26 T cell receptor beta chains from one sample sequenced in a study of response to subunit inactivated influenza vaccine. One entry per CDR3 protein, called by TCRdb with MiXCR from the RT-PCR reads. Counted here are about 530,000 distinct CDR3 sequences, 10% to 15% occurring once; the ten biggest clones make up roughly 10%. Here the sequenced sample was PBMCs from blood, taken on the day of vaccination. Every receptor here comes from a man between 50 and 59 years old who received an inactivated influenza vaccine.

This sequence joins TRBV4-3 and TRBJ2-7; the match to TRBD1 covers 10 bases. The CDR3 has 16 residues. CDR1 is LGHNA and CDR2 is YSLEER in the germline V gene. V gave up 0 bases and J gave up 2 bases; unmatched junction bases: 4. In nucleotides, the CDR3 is TGCGCCAGCAGCCAAGAAGGGACAGGGGTCCCCTACGAGCAGTACTTC. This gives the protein CASSQEGTGVPYEQYF.

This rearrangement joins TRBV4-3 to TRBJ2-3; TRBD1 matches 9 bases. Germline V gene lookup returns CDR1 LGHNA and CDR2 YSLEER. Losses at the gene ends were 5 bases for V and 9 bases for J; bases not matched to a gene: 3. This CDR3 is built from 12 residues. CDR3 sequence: CASSYGQGTQYF. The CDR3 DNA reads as TGCGCCAGCAGCTATGGACAGGGGACGCAGTATTTT.

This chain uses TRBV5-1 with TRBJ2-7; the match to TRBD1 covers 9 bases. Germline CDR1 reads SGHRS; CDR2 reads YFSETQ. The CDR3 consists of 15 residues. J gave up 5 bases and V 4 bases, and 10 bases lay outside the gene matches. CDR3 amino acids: CASSPQGTGSHEQYF. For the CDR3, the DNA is TGCGCCAGCAGCCCCCAAGGGACAGGGTCCCACGAGCAGTACTTC.

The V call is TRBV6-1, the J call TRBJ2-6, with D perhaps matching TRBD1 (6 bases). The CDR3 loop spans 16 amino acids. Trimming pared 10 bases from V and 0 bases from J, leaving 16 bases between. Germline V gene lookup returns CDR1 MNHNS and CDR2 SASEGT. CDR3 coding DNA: TGTGCCACCACGGGACACCTGGCCTCTGGGGCCAACGTCCTGACTTTC. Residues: CATTGHLASGANVLTF.

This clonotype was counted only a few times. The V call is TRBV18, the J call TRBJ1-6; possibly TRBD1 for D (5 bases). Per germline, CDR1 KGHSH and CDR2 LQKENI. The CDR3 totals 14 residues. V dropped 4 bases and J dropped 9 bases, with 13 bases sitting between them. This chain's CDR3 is CASSLGDGGSPLHF. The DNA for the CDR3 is TGTGCCAGCTCACTGGGGGACGGCGGTTCACCCCTCCACTTT.

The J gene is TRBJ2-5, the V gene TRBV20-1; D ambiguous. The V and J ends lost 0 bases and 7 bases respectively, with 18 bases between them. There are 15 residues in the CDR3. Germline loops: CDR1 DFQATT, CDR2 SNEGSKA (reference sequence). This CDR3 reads CSAREPGTRWGTQYF. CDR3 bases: TGCAGTGCTAGAGAGCCAGGAACCCGTTGGGGGACCCAGTACTTC.

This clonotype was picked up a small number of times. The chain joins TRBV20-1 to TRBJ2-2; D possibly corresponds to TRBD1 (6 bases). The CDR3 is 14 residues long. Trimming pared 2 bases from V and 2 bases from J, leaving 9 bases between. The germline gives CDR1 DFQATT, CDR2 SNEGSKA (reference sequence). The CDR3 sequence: CSARQQGNTGELFF. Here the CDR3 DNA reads TGCAGTGCTAGACAACAGGGTAACACCGGGGAGCTGTTTTTT.

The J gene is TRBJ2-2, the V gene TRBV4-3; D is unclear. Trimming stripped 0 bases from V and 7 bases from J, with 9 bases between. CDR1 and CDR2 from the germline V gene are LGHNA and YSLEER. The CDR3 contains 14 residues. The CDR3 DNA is TGCGCCAGCAGCCAAGAAAATTGGGGCGGGGAGCTGTTTTTT. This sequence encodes CASSQENWGGELFF.

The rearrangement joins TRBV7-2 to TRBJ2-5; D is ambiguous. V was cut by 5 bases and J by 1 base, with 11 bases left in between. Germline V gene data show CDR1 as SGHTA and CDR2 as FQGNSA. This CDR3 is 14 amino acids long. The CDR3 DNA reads TGTGCCAGCAGCCGCCCGCAGATCCAAGAGACCCAGTACTTC. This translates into CASSRPQIQETQYF.

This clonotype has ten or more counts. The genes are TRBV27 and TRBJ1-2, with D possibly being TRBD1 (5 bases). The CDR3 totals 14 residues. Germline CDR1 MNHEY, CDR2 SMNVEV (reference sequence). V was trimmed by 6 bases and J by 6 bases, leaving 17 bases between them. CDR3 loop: CASSRVGGVHGYTF. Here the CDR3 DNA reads TGTGCCAGCAGCCGCGTCGGAGGGGTTCATGGCTACACCTTC.

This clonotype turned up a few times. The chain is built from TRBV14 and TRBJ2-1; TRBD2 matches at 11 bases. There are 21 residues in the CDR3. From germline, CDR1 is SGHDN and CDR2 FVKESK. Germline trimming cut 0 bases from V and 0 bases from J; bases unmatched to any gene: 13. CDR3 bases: TGTGCCAGCAGCCAAGATCTAGTAGCGGGGGGGCCATGGAGCTCCTACAATGAGCAGTTCTTC. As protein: CASSQDLVAGGPWSSYNEQFF.

This chain's CDR3 is CASSPTSGRGFEQYF. In DNA, the CDR3 is TGTGCCAGCAGCCCGACTAGCGGGAGGGGGTTCGAGCAGTACTTC. The chain has TRBV7-2 and TRBJ2-7, with 14 bases aligning to TRBD2. The CDR3 is 15 residues long. Germline CDR1 reads SGHTA; CDR2 reads FQGNSA. The V gene end was trimmed by 5 bases and the J gene end by 6 bases; junction bases not matched to a gene: 6.

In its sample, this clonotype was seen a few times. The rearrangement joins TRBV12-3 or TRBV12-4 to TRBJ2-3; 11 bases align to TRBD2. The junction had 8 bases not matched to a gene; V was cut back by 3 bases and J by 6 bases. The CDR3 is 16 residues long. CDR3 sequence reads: CASSFRPSGGRDTQYF. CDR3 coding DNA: TGTGCCAGCAGTTTTCGACCTAGCGGGGGGAGGGATACGCAGTATTTT.

CDR3 DNA: TGTGCCAGCAGCAACAGGGCTAATAGCAATCAGCCCCAGCATTTT. This codes for CASSNRANSNQPQHF. This chain joins TRBV4-2 and TRBJ1-5, with TRBD1 as a possible D gene (6 bases). CDR3 length equals 15 residues. Looked up from germline, CDR1 is LGHNA and CDR2 is YNFKEQ. The ends were cut back, 5 bases at V and 0 bases at J, with 11 bases in the middle.

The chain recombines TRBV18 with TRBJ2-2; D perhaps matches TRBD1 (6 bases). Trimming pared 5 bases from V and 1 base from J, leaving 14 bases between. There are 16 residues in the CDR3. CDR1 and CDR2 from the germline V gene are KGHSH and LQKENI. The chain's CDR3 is CASSSRLTGNTGELFF. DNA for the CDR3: TGTGCCAGCTCATCTCGTCTGACAGGGAACACCGGGGAGCTGTTTTTT.

CDR3: CASSPRFLNYGYTF. In DNA form, the CDR3 reads TGTGCCAGCAGCCCCAGATTTTTAAACTATGGCTACACCTTC. This chain uses TRBV25-1 with TRBJ1-2; D is unclear. The length of the CDR3 is 14 residues. Germline V lookup: CDR1 MGHDK, CDR2 SYGVNS. Trimming removed 6 bases at V and 2 bases at J, with 13 bases between.

The chain's CDR3 is CASRRPLGRENTEAFF. For the CDR3, the DNA is TGTGCCAGCAGACGACCGCTCGGGCGGGAGAACACTGAAGCTTTCTTT. This chain joins TRBV28 and TRBJ1-1; D call uncertain. The CDR3 has 16 residues. Germline CDR1 is MDHEN and CDR2 is SYDVKM. V lost 6 bases, J lost 1 base, and 18 bases lay in between.

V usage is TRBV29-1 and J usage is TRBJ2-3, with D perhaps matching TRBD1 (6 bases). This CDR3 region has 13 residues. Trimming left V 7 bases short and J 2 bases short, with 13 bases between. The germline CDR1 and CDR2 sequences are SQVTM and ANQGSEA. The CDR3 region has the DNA TGCAGCGCCGATCGGACAGCCACAGATACGCAGTATTTT. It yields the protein CSADRTATDTQYF.

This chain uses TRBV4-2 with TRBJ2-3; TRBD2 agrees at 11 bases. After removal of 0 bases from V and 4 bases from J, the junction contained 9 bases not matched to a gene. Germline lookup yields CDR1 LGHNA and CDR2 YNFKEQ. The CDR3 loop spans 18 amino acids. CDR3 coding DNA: TGTGCCAGCAGCCAAGATTTTGCCGGACTAGCGGGCGCAGATACGCAGTATTTT. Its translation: CASSQDFAGLAGADTQYF.

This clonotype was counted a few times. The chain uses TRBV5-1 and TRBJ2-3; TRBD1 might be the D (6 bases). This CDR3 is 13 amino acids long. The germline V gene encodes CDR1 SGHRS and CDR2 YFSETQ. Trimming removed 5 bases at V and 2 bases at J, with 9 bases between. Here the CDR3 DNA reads TGCGCCAGCAGTTGGACAGCCACAGATACGCAGTATTTT. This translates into CASSWTATDTQYF.

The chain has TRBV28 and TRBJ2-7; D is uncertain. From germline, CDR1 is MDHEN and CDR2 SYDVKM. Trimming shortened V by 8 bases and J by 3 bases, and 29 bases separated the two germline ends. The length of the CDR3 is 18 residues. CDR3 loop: CASGQVWSARSVHYEQYF. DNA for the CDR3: TGTGCCAGCGGTCAAGTATGGAGCGCGCGGTCTGTACACTACGAGCAGTACTTC.

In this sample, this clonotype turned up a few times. The CDR3 is CSARRQTGRTDTQYF. In DNA form, the CDR3 reads TGCAGTGCTAGGCGCCAAACGGGACGTACAGATACGCAGTATTTT. The chain joins TRBV20-1 to TRBJ2-3; D may match TRBD1 or TRBD2 (5 bases each). V was pared by 3 bases and J by 3 bases, with 16 bases between. The CDR3 covers 15 residues. Germline V gene sequence: CDR1 DFQATT, CDR2 SNEGSKA (reference sequence).

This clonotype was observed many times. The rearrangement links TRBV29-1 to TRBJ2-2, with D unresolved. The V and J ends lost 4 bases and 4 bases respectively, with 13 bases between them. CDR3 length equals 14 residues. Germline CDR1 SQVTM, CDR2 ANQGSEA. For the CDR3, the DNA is TGCAGCGTTGGATATGTGGGTGCCACCGGGGAGCTGTTTTTT. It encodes CSVGYVGATGELFF.

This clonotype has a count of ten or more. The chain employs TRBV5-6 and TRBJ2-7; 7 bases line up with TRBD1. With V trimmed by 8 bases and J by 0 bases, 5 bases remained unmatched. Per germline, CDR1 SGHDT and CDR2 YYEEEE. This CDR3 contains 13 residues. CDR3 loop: CASKTGVSYEQYF. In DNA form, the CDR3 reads TGTGCCAGTAAAACAGGGGTCTCCTACGAGCAGTACTTC.

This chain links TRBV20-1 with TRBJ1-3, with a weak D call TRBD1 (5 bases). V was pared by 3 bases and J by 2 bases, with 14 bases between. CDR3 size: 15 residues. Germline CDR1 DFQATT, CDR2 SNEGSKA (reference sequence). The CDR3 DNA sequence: TGCAGTGCTAGCCAATCACCAGGGCCTGGAAACACCATATATTTT. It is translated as CSASQSPGPGNTIYF.

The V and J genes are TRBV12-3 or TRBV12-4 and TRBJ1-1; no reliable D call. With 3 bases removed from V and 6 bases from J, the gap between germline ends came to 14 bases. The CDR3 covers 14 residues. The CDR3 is CASSLDPYGSEAFF. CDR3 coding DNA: TGTGCCAGCAGTTTGGATCCGTACGGGTCTGAAGCTTTCTTT.